This is a list of T cell receptor beta chains from one sample in a study of molecular identifiers for immune sequencing clone quantification. One entry per CDR3 protein, called by TCRdb with MiXCR from the PCR reads. The sample gives tens of thousands of distinct CDR3 sequences, roughly 22% of which show up once; about 1% is in the top ten. Input material: naive CD8+ T cells from blood, with Jurkat cell RNA spiked in. The receptors were sampled from a human donor in good health. Some libraries in this study had Jurkat cell RNA spiked in. CDR3s include the opening cysteine and the closing phenylalanine or tryptophan. The order of the fields is CDR3 DNA, CDR3 protein, V gene, clone size, J gene, D gene. A D gene is named only where the DNA matches it firmly. Not every row has a clone size; where given, it reads once, few, many or a size class.

CDR3nt: TGTGCCCGCAGCTTAGGCCGCCCTCCGGGGCACCGCGCCGATACGCAGTATTTT
CDR3aa: CARSLGRPPGHRADTQYF
v_gene: TRBV7-9
abundance: -
j_gene: TRBJ2-3
d_gene: -

CDR3nt: TGTGCCAGCAGCCAAGATCTGACTAGCGGGAGCCCCCAAGAGACCCAGTACTTC
CDR3aa: CASSQDLTSGSPQETQYF
v_gene: TRBV4-2
abundance: many
j_gene: TRBJ2-5
d_gene: TRBD2

CDR3nt: TGTGCCAGCAGCCCGCATGACGGTGAGCAGTTCTTC
CDR3aa: CASSPHDGEQFF
v_gene: TRBV5-4
abundance: many
j_gene: TRBJ2-1
d_gene: -

CDR3nt: TGTGCCAGCAGTGATCCGGGACAGGGGGGAAGAGCCGGGGAGCTGTTTTTT
CDR3aa: CASSDPGQGGRAGELFF
v_gene: TRBV2
abundance: many
j_gene: TRBJ2-2
d_gene: TRBD1

CDR3nt: TGTGCCGGCAGTTATCAACCGACCAGGACACCGAGTGATACGCAGTATTTT
CDR3aa: CAGSYQPTRTPSDTQYF
v_gene: TRBV7-6
abundance: -
j_gene: TRBJ2-3
d_gene: -

CDR3nt: TGTGCCAGCTCGACAGGGGGACCAGCCAAAAACATTCAGTACTTC
CDR3aa: CASSTGGPAKNIQYF
v_gene: TRBV14
abundance: -
j_gene: TRBJ2-4
d_gene: TRBD1

CDR3nt: TGTGCCAGCAACTTAAAGGGGGGGCCCCTTGCCGAGCAGTACTTC
CDR3aa: CASNLKGGPLAEQYF
v_gene: TRBV7-2
abundance: -
j_gene: TRBJ2-7
d_gene: -

CDR3nt: TGTGCCAGTAGTGTAACGGGAGGAGATTTCTACGAGCAGTACTTC
CDR3aa: CASSVTGGDFYEQYF
v_gene: TRBV19
abundance: -
j_gene: TRBJ2-7
d_gene: TRBD2

CDR3nt: TGTGCCATCAGTGACCCCACGGGACCACCTTCCTACGAGCAGTACTTC
CDR3aa: CAISDPTGPPSYEQYF
v_gene: TRBV10-3
abundance: few
j_gene: TRBJ2-7
d_gene: -

CDR3nt: TGTGCCAGCAGCTTGACAGATACTAGCACAGATACGCAGTATTTT
CDR3aa: CASSLTDTSTDTQYF
v_gene: TRBV7-9
abundance: many
j_gene: TRBJ2-3
d_gene: -

CDR3nt: TGTGCCAGCAGCCAATCAAGCGGGGGCTATAGCACAGATACGCAGTATTTT
CDR3aa: CASSQSSGGYSTDTQYF
v_gene: TRBV3-1
abundance: many
j_gene: TRBJ2-3
d_gene: TRBD2

CDR3nt: TGCGCCAGCAGCCAAGATACAAGGGACCAAGGCCACGAGCAGTACTTC
CDR3aa: CASSQDTRDQGHEQYF
v_gene: TRBV4-3
abundance: -
j_gene: TRBJ2-7
d_gene: -

CDR3nt: TGTGCCAGCACCGCCCTAGGCGTGACAGGGGCCACTAACTATGGCTACACCTTC
CDR3aa: CASTALGVTGATNYGYTF
v_gene: TRBV27
abundance: few
j_gene: TRBJ1-2
d_gene: TRBD1

CDR3nt: TGTGCCAGCAGTACAGGGGGAGGCAGTCAGCCCCAGCATTTT
CDR3aa: CASSTGGGSQPQHF
v_gene: TRBV12-3/TRBV12-4
abundance: few
j_gene: TRBJ1-5
d_gene: TRBD1

CDR3nt: TGTGCCAGTAGTATAGAAGAAGGAGTAAGTAGACAAGAGCCCCAGTACTTC
CDR3aa: CASSIEEGVSRQEPQYF
v_gene: TRBV19
abundance: -
j_gene: TRBJ2-5
d_gene: -

CDR3nt: TGTGCCAGCAGTACGGGACGCTGGGATGAGCAGTTCTTC
CDR3aa: CASSTGRWDEQFF
v_gene: TRBV6-6
abundance: many
j_gene: TRBJ2-1
d_gene: -

CDR3nt: TGCGCCAGCAGCCAAGAAGATAATCAGCCCCAGCATTTT
CDR3aa: CASSQEDNQPQHF
v_gene: TRBV4-3
abundance: few
j_gene: TRBJ1-5
d_gene: -

CDR3nt: TGCGCCAGCAGCTTTGCGGACCCTGACACTGAAGCTTTCTTT
CDR3aa: CASSFADPDTEAFF
v_gene: TRBV5-1
abundance: many
j_gene: TRBJ1-1
d_gene: -

CDR3nt: TGTGCCAGCAGTAATGACAGGGGCATTCAGTACTTC
CDR3aa: CASSNDRGIQYF
v_gene: TRBV6-5
abundance: many
j_gene: TRBJ2-4
d_gene: TRBD1

CDR3nt: TGTGCCAGCAGAGAACCGGGACTAGCGGGAGGCGGAGATACGCAGTATTTT
CDR3aa: CASREPGLAGGGDTQYF
v_gene: TRBV13
abundance: medium-sized
j_gene: TRBJ2-3
d_gene: TRBD2

CDR3nt: TGTGCCAGCAGTTCCACTTTTCCGGGCCTAAGCTATGGCTACACCTTC
CDR3aa: CASSSTFPGLSYGYTF
v_gene: TRBV12-3/TRBV12-4
abundance: few
j_gene: TRBJ1-2
d_gene: -

CDR3nt: TGTGCCAGCAGTGGCCTTCGCAGGGAATCTAGCACAGATACGCAGTATTTT
CDR3aa: CASSGLRRESSTDTQYF
v_gene: TRBV28
abundance: -
j_gene: TRBJ2-3
d_gene: -

CDR3nt: TGTGCCAGCAGTTACTCGACTCTAGGCGCAGATACGCAGTATTTT
CDR3aa: CASSYSTLGADTQYF
v_gene: TRBV6-5
abundance: many
j_gene: TRBJ2-3
d_gene: -

CDR3nt: TGCGCCAGCAGCCAAGATAGCGGGGGGGCCTCTGGGGCCAACGTCCTGACTTTC
CDR3aa: CASSQDSGGASGANVLTF
v_gene: TRBV4-3
abundance: many
j_gene: TRBJ2-6
d_gene: TRBD2

CDR3nt: TGTGCCAGCAGTGGCATAGGACAGGCAAAGGGCAATGAGCAGTTCTTC
CDR3aa: CASSGIGQAKGNEQFF
v_gene: TRBV2
abundance: few
j_gene: TRBJ2-1
d_gene: TRBD1

CDR3nt: TGCAGTGCTAGAGACAGGGACAGCCCCTATAGCAATCAGCCCCAGCATTTT
CDR3aa: CSARDRDSPYSNQPQHF
v_gene: TRBV20-1
abundance: -
j_gene: TRBJ1-5
d_gene: TRBD1

CDR3nt: TGTGCCATCACCTCGACAGGGGTCACATCTAATGGCGCCGATAGCACAGATACGCAGTATTTT
CDR3aa: CAITSTGVTSNGADSTDTQYF
v_gene: TRBV10-3
abundance: many
j_gene: TRBJ2-3
d_gene: TRBD1

CDR3nt: TGTGCCAGCAGCTTAGCTGAGCAAGGGATCAATCAGCCCCAGCATTTT
CDR3aa: CASSLAEQGINQPQHF
v_gene: TRBV7-8
abundance: many
j_gene: TRBJ1-5
d_gene: -

CDR3nt: TGCGCCAGCAGCTTGGAACCAGAGCCCTCTGGGGCCAACGTCCTGACTTTC
CDR3aa: CASSLEPEPSGANVLTF
v_gene: TRBV5-1
abundance: -
j_gene: TRBJ2-6
d_gene: -